This T cell receptor beta chain came from a study of ipilimumab plus nivolumab after autologous stem cell transplantation. The table came from immunoSEQ multiplex PCR; TCRdb's copy has only in-frame clones and leaves some out. The table has roughly 43,000 clones, roughly 84% seen once. The germline gives CDR1 SNHLY, CDR2 FYNNEI. The CDR3 consists of 13 residues. V gave up 6 bases and J gave up 6 bases, with 12 bases separating them. The sequence was collected from a male donor with multiple myeloma. The source material was PBMCs, sampled in a trial of ipilimumab plus nivolumab as post-transplant consolidation. V and J are TRBV2 and TRBJ1-5; possible D gene TRBD1, 6 bases. As DNA, the CDR3 is TGTGCCAGCAGCCCAGGGGTGGGTCAGCCCCAGCATTTT. Translated, it gives CASSPGVGQPQHF.